These T cell receptor beta chains were read from a single sample in a study of beta chain features in type 1 diabetes. Some clones are missing from TCRdb's copy, which holds only in-frame ones; the method was immunoSEQ multiplex PCR. The repertoire holds some 660,000 clones, with about 14% as singletons. Sequencing input: naive CD4+ T cells from blood. These receptors were taken from a man aged 18-30 years with type 1 diabetes. Both conserved end residues are part of each CDR3. A D gene is named only where the DNA matches it firmly. Size tells how often a clone was seen (once, few, many) or the class of an expanded clone, and some rows leave it out.

j_gene,v_gene,d_gene,abundance,CDR3nt,CDR3aa
TRBJ2-1,TRBV7-2,NA,NA,TGTGCCAGCAGCTTACTGGAGAATGAGCAGTTCTTC,CASSLLENEQFF
TRBJ1-5,TRBV28,TRBD1,few,TGTGCCAGCAGCCCCGGACAGGGGGACCAGCCCCAGCATTTT,CASSPGQGDQPQHF
TRBJ2-3,TRBV6-5,TRBD2,NA,TGTGCCAGCAGTTACTCGAAGGGGATAGCGGGAGCGTTTGAGTATTTT,CASSYSKGIAGAFEYF
TRBJ2-1,TRBV19,TRBD2,few,TGTGCCAGTAGTATAGAAGAAGCGGGAGTAGGAAATGAGCAGTTCTTC,CASSIEEAGVGNEQFF
TRBJ1-5,TRBV6-5,NA,NA,TGTGCCAGCAGTCAGATTAGCAATCAGCCCCAGCATTTT,CASSQISNQPQHF
TRBJ1-2,TRBV30,NA,few,TGTGCCTGGAGTGTAAGAATTAACTATGGCTACACCTTC,CAWSVRINYGYTF
TRBJ2-4,TRBV6-5,NA,NA,TGTGCCAGCAGTCCATCACTGGGGGCCAAAAACATTCAGTACTTC,CASSPSLGAKNIQYF
TRBJ2-3,TRBV6-1,NA,few,TGTGCCAGCAGTGAAAGGTCTGGCCCAGATACGCAGTATTTT,CASSERSGPDTQYF
TRBJ2-7,TRBV11-2,NA,NA,TGTGCCAGCACCCTGGTCCCGGGGGGCGCCGAGCAGTACTTC,CASTLVPGGAEQYF
TRBJ2-2,TRBV19,NA,few,TGTGCCAGTAAACAGGCGAACACCGGGGAGCTGTTTTTT,CASKQANTGELFF
TRBJ2-6,TRBV5-6,NA,NA,TGTGCCAGCAGCTTGGACAGGCTACCTGCAAGATACGTCCTGACTTTC,CASSLDRLPARYVLTF
TRBJ2-2,TRBV5-6,NA,NA,TGTGCCAGCAGCTTGGGATTTACCGGGGAGCTGTTTTTT,CASSLGFTGELFF
TRBJ2-7,TRBV7-2,TRBD1,few,TGTGCCAGCAGCCCGGACAGGGGGCTGTGGTACGAGCAGTACTTC,CASSPDRGLWYEQYF
TRBJ2-7,TRBV2,TRBD2,NA,TGTGCCAGCAGCCCTAGCGGGAAGCTCTACGAGCAGTACTTC,CASSPSGKLYEQYF
TRBJ2-5,TRBV7-7,NA,few,TGTGCTAGCAGCGCTGGTGGGGACGTGGAGACCCAGTACTTC,CASSAGGDVETQYF
TRBJ2-3,TRBV9,NA,NA,TGTGCCAGCAGCGTAGAGGTGGCAGATACGCAGTATTTT,CASSVEVADTQYF
TRBJ1-1,TRBV29-1,NA,few,TGCAGCGCCGCGCCCAGCTCTGAAGCTTTCTTT,CSAAPSSEAFF
TRBJ2-6,TRBV2,NA,few,TGTGCCAGCAGTGAATTTTCGTGGGAATCTGGGGCCAACGTCCTGACTTTC,CASSEFSWESGANVLTF
TRBJ2-5,TRBV28,NA,NA,TGTGCCACCCGGACCGCCTCGGGGCCGATAAAAGAGACCCAGTACTTC,CATRTASGPIKETQYF
TRBJ2-2,TRBV7-2,NA,few,TGTGCCAGCAGCTCCGACAGTTACTACACCGGGGAGCTGTTTTTT,CASSSDSYYTGELFF
TRBJ1-6,TRBV4-2,NA,NA,TGTGCCAGCAGCCGAGGCGGGGCGGATAATTCACCCCTCCACTTT,CASSRGGADNSPLHF
TRBJ2-1,TRBV6-5,NA,once,TGTGCCAGCAGTCCCACTCACAATGAGCAGTTCTTC,CASSPTHNEQFF
TRBJ2-6,TRBV2,TRBD1,NA,TGTGCCAGCAGTTCCCACAGGGGGCGTGGGGCCAACGTCCTGACTTTC,CASSSHRGRGANVLTF
TRBJ1-5,TRBV7-2,NA,NA,TGTGCCAGCAGCTTAGGGGGGCTCTATCAGCCCCAGCATTTT,CASSLGGLYQPQHF
TRBJ2-5,TRBV25-1,NA,NA,TGTGCCAGCAGTGAACCGGAGGTCAGCCATCAAGAGACCCAGTACTTC,CASSEPEVSHQETQYF
TRBJ2-3,TRBV5-6,TRBD2,few,TGTGCCAGCAGCAGAAGGACTAGCGGGGGGGCAGATACGCAGTATTTT,CASSRRTSGGADTQYF
TRBJ2-3,TRBV12-5,NA,few,TGTGCTAGTGGTTTGGGAGATGGGCGCCGAAGCACAGATACGCAGTATTTT,CASGLGDGRRSTDTQYF
TRBJ1-1,TRBV7-2,TRBD1,NA,TGTGCCAGCAGCCCACAGGGGGGCACTGAAGCTTTCTTT,CASSPQGGTEAFF
TRBJ2-4,TRBV7-2,NA,NA,TGTGCCAGCAGCTTAAGTGCCCGGGACCACATTCAGTACTTC,CASSLSARDHIQYF
TRBJ1-2,TRBV30,NA,NA,TGTGCCTGGAATCTTATGCGGAACGGGATCTATGGCTACACCTTC,CAWNLMRNGIYGYTF
TRBJ2-1,TRBV5-1,NA,few,TGCGCCAGCAGCTTCTTGGTAAGCAATGAGCAGTTCTTC,CASSFLVSNEQFF
TRBJ2-1,TRBV29-1,NA,NA,TGCAGCGCGGGTAGCGGCAATGAGCAGTTCTTC,CSAGSGNEQFF
TRBJ2-7,TRBV30,TRBD1,NA,TGTGCCTGGAGTAGGAACAGGGGACACGAGCAGTACTTC,CAWSRNRGHEQYF
TRBJ2-6,TRBV4-3,NA,once,TGCGCCAGCAGCCAAGATCTCCAGGCGACTGGGGCCAACGTCCTGACTTTC,CASSQDLQATGANVLTF
TRBJ1-3,TRBV25-1,NA,few,TGTGCCAGCAGCTCCAACATAGGCTCTGGAAACACCATATATTTT,CASSSNIGSGNTIYF
TRBJ2-7,TRBV7-2,NA,NA,TGTGCCAGCAGCTTCCGGGTGGTAGACGAGCAGTACTTC,CASSFRVVDEQYF
TRBJ1-2,TRBV7-9,NA,few,TGTGCCAGCAGGAACGGGACCCTTTATACTTATGGCTACACCTTC,CASRNGTLYTYGYTF
TRBJ2-7,TRBV6-1,NA,NA,TGTGCCAGCTGTTCTTGGGGCGAGCAGTACTTC,CASCSWGEQYF
TRBJ2-7,TRBV11-3,NA,few,TGTGCCAGCAGTGAGGGGAGCTCCTACGAGCAGTACTTC,CASSEGSSYEQYF
TRBJ2-1,TRBV4-1,NA,NA,TGCGCCAGCAGCCTAGGGTGGTCGGATCGCAATGAGCAGTTCTTC,CASSLGWSDRNEQFF
TRBJ2-7,TRBV23-1,NA,NA,TGCGCCAGCAGTCAATCCGAGCGGTACGAGCAGTACTTC,CASSQSERYEQYF
TRBJ2-3,TRBV30,TRBD1,NA,TGTGCCTGGAGTTTGGGACAGGGAGTCACAGATACGCAGTATTTT,CAWSLGQGVTDTQYF
TRBJ2-3,TRBV6-5,NA,NA,TGTGCCAGCAGGCCCGGGGCGTACACAGATACGCAGTATTTT,CASRPGAYTDTQYF
TRBJ1-4,TRBV25-1,NA,few,TGTGCCAGCAGTGATATTGGGGGGAGAAAACTGTTTTTT,CASSDIGGRKLFF
TRBJ2-3,TRBV9,TRBD2,few,TGTGCCAGCAGCGGTAGCGGGGGGGCCATGGATACGCAGTATTTT,CASSGSGGAMDTQYF
TRBJ2-3,TRBV5-1,NA,NA,TGCGCCAGCAGTTCAGGGATCCTCACAGATACGCAGTATTTT,CASSSGILTDTQYF
TRBJ1-2,TRBV28,TRBD1,NA,TGTGCCAGCAGTCTTACGGGACAGGGTTATGGCTACACCTTC,CASSLTGQGYGYTF
TRBJ2-5,TRBV7-9,NA,few,TGTGCCAGCAGCCGAGAGGGGGTACAAGAGACCCAGTACTTC,CASSREGVQETQYF
TRBJ2-3,TRBV7-9,NA,few,TGTGCCAGCAGCTCCCGACAGCAGACAGATACGCAGTATTTT,CASSSRQQTDTQYF
TRBJ2-1,TRBV7-2,NA,NA,TGTGCCAGCACCCCCCCGTGGGGCTCGCTTAACAATGAGCAGTTCTTC,CASTPPWGSLNNEQFF